The clone carrying this T cell receptor beta chain was counted between two and nine times. Its antigen is as yet unknown. TCRdb passed the reads through MiXCR, listing each CDR3 protein once. The table records about 400,000 distinct CDR3 sequences, roughly a third of them present only once. These data are taken from a study of T cell repertoires in cytomegalovirus infection. Study-wide context: Recently described HLA-C-restricted plus well-studied HLA-B-restricted CMV epitopes were used. Findings and limits, study-wide: It was HLA-C-restricted CMV-specific TCR beta clonotypes that dominated the response ex vivo.

Germline V gene data show CDR1 as SGHRS and CDR2 as YFSETQ. CDR3 length: 12 residues. The V end lost 0 bases, the J end lost 7 bases, and 7 bases lay between the germline ends. The sequence derives from a human donor in good health (CMV status not recorded). Some clones in this sample may be carry-over from other donors' samples. The sample consisted of cultured PBMCs, taken from culture after CMV antigen stimulation. The rearrangement joins TRBV5-1 to TRBJ2-5; D unresolved. The CDR3 DNA follows: TGCGCCAGCAGCTTGGTATTCTCGACCCAGTACTTC. As protein: CASSLVFSTQYF.